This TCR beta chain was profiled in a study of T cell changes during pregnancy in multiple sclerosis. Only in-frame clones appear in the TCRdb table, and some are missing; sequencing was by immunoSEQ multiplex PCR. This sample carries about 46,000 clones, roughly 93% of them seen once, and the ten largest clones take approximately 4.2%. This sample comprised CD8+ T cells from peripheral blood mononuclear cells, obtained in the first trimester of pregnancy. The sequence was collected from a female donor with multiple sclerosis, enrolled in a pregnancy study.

CDR3 sequence (DNA): TGTGCCAGCAGCCAAAGGTGGGGGGACCCCTACGAGCAGTACTTC. Translation: CASSQRWGDPYEQYF. J is TRBJ2-7 and V is TRBV4-2, with a possible D match to TRBD2 (6 bases). CDR3 length: 15 amino acids. Trimming removed 2 bases from V and 2 bases from J, with 13 bases in between. Germline V gives CDR1 LGHNA, CDR2 YNFKEQ.